This T cell receptor beta chain was captured in a study of technical replicates of blood from several donors. V lost 0 bases and J lost 1, with 7 bases in between. There are 14 residues in the CDR3. Germline V gene lookup returns CDR1 SGHRS and CDR2 YFSETQ. Generated by immunoSEQ multiplex PCR, the TCRdb table keeps only in-frame clones and is missing some. The table has more than 65,000 clones, roughly 94% seen once; the top ten hold less than 0.3%. The chain combines TRBV5-1 with TRBJ1-1, with D maybe TRBD1 (5 bases). The receptor was isolated from a human donor in good health. The sample taken for sequencing was T cells isolated from PBMCs. CDR3 sequence: CASSLVGGNTEAFF. CDR3 nucleotide sequence: TGCGCCAGCAGCTTGGTCGGGGGGAACACTGAAGCTTTCTTT.